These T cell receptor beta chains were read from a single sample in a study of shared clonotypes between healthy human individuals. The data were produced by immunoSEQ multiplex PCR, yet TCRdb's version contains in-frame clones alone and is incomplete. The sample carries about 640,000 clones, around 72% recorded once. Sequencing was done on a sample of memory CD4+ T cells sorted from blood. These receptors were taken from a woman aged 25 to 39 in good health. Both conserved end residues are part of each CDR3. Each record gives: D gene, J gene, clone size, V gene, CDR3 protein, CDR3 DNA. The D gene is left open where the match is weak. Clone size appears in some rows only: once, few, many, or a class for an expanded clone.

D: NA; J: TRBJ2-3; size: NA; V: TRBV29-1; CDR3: CSASPVSVSTDTQYF; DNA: TGCAGCGCAAGCCCGGTTAGCGTTAGCACAGATACGCAGTATTTT
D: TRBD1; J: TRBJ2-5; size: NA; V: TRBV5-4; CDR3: CASSPGQGSETQYF; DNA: TGTGCCAGCAGCCCGGGACAGGGGTCGGAGACCCAGTACTTC
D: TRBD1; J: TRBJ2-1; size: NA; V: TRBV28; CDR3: CASRPRDRANNEQFF; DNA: TGTGCCAGCAGACCCCGGGACAGGGCCAACAATGAGCAGTTCTTC
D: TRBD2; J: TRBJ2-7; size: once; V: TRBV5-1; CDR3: CASSLEAGGPSYEQYF; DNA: TGCGCCAGCAGCTTGGAGGCGGGAGGGCCTTCCTACGAGCAGTACTTC
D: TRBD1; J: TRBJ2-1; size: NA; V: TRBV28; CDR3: CASSRTGGVYNEQFF; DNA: TGTGCCAGCAGTAGAACAGGGGGAGTCTACAATGAGCAGTTCTTC
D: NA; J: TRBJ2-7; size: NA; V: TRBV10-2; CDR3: CASSESTLAPRAEQYF; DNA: TGCGCCAGCAGTGAGTCGACTCTAGCACCCAGAGCCGAGCAGTACTTC
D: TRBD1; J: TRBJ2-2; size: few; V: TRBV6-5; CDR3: CASTQQGRRTGELFF; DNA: TGTGCCAGCACTCAACAGGGGCGGCGCACCGGGGAGCTGTTTTTT
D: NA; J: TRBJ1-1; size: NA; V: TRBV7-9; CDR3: CASSADAGAFF; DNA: TGTGCCAGCAGCGCGGACGCGGGTGCTTTCTTT
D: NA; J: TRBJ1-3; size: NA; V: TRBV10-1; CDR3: CASSDLRGDGNTIYF; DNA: TGCGCCAGCAGTGATCTTCGAGGGGATGGAAACACCATATATTTT
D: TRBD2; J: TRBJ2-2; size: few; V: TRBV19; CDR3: CASSTPGLAGANTGELFF; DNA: TGTGCCAGTAGTACCCCCGGACTAGCGGGGGCAAACACCGGGGAGCTGTTTTTT
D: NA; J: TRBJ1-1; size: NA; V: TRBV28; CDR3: CASTAEWSNTEAFF; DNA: TGTGCCAGCACCGCTGAATGGTCGAACACTGAAGCTTTCTTT
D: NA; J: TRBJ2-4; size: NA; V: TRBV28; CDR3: CASRELAKNIQYF; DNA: TGTGCCAGCAGGGAATTAGCCAAAAACATTCAGTACTTC
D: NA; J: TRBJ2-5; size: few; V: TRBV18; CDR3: CASSPNRGETQYF; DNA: TGTGCCAGCTCACCGAATAGGGGTGAGACCCAGTACTTC
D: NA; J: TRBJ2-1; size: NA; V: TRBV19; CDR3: CASSIAQAGEQFF; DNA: TGTGCCAGTAGTATAGCGCAGGCTGGTGAGCAGTTCTTC
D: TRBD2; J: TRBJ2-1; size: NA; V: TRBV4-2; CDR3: CASSQESGRAGNEQFF; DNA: TGTGCCAGCAGCCAAGAAAGCGGGAGGGCCGGCAATGAGCAGTTCTTC
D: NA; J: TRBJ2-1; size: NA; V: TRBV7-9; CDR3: CASSLGSGTPNEQFF; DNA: TGTGCCAGCAGCTTAGGGAGTGGGACTCCCAATGAGCAGTTCTTC
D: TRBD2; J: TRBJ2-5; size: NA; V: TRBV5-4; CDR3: CASSFGSGSGETQYF; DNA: TGTGCCAGCAGCTTTGGTAGCGGGAGTGGTGAGACCCAGTACTTC
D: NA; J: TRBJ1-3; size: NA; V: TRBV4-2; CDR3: CASSHFSGHSGNTIYF; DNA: TGTGCCAGCAGTCACTTTTCAGGCCACTCTGGAAACACCATATATTTT
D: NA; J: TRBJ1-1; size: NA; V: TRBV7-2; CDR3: CASSARAGSNTEAFF; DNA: TGTGCCAGCAGCGCGCGAGCGGGATCGAACACTGAAGCTTTCTTT
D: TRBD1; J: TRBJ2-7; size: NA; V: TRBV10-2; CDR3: CATSTGPSYEQYF; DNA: TGCGCCACTTCGACAGGGCCTTCCTACGAGCAGTACTTC
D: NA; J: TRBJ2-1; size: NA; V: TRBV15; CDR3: CATSRDRLVDNEQFF; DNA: TGTGCCACCAGCAGAGATCGCCTAGTCGACAATGAGCAGTTCTTC
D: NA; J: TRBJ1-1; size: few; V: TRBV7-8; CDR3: CASSLAGGNPEAFF; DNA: TGTGCCAGCAGCTTAGCCGGCGGAAACCCTGAAGCTTTCTTT
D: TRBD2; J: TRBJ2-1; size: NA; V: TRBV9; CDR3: CASSGTSGRAAYNEQFF; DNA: TGTGCCAGCAGCGGGACTAGCGGGAGGGCCGCGTACAATGAGCAGTTCTTC
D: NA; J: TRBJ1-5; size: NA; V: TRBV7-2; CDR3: CASSERDIQPQHF; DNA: TGTGCCAGCAGCGAAAGAGATATTCAGCCCCAGCATTTT
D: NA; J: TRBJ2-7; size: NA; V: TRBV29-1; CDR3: CSGRGGPDEQYF; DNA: TGCAGCGGGAGGGGAGGCCCTGACGAGCAGTACTTC
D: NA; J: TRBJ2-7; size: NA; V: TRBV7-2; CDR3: CASSHDEDEQYF; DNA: TGTGCCAGCAGCCACGATGAGGACGAGCAGTACTTC
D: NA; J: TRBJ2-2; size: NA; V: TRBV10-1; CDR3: CASSESGDTGELFF; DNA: TGCGCCAGCAGTGAGTCTGGGGACACCGGGGAGCTGTTTTTT
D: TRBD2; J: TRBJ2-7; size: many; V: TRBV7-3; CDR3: CASSPQLAGAHEQYF; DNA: TGTGCCAGCAGCCCACAACTAGCGGGAGCCCACGAGCAGTACTTC
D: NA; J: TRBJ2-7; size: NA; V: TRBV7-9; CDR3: CASSEEVYEQYF; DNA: TGTGCCAGCAGCGAGGAGGTCTACGAGCAGTACTTC
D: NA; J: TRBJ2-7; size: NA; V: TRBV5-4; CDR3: CASSLFPLEVLDEQYF; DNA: TGTGCCAGCAGCTTGTTTCCCTTGGAAGTTCTGGACGAGCAGTACTTC
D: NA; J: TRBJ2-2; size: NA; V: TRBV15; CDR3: CATSRDTQGSGELFF; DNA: TGTGCCACCAGCAGAGATACCCAGGGGTCCGGGGAGCTGTTTTTT
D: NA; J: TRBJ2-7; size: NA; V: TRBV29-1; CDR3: CSVQETAEYEQYF; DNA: TGCAGCGTTCAGGAGACAGCCGAGTACGAGCAGTACTTC
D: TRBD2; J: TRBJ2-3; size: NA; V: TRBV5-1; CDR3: CASSLSPAGETDTQYF; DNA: TGCGCCAGCAGCTTGTCGCCAGCGGGAGAGACAGATACGCAGTATTTT
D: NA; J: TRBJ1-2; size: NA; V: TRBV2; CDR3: CASGTGLNYGYTF; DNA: TGTGCCAGCGGAACGGGACTGAACTATGGCTACACCTTC
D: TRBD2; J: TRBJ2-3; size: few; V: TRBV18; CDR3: CASSPALAGADTQYF; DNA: TGTGCCAGCTCACCGGCTCTAGCGGGAGCAGATACGCAGTATTTT
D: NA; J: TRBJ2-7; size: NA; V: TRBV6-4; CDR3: CASRDGNRPYEQYF; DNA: TGTGCCAGCCGGGACGGGAATCGCCCCTACGAGCAGTACTTC
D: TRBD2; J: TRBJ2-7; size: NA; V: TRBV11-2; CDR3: CASSFGGSGSYEQYF; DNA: TGTGCCAGCAGCTTTGGCGGGAGTGGGTCCTACGAGCAGTACTTC
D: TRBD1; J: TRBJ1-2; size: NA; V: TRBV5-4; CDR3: CASSLGQGAPLRYGYTF; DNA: TGTGCCAGCAGCCTCGGACAGGGGGCGCCTTTACGATATGGCTACACCTTC
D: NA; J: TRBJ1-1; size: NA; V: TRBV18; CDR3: CASSPFGEAGTEAFF; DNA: TGTGCCAGCTCACCTTTCGGAGAGGCTGGCACTGAAGCTTTCTTT
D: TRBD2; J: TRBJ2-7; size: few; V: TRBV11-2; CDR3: CASSLDGGSYEQYF; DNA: TGTGCCAGCAGCTTAGACGGGGGGTCCTACGAGCAGTACTTC
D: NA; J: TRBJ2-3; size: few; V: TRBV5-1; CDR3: CASSLLQGVTDTQYF; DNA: TGCGCCAGCAGCTTGTTGCAGGGAGTGACGGATACGCAGTATTTT
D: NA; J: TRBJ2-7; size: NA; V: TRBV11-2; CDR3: CASSPLRGPRDSYEQYF; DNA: TGTGCCAGCAGCCCGCTCCGGGGGCCCAGGGACTCCTACGAGCAGTACTTC
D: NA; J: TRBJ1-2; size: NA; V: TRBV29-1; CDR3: CSVVRDYGYTF; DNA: TGCAGCGTTGTGCGAGACTATGGCTACACCTTC
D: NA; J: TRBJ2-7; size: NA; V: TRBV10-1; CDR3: CASSEPGYEQYF; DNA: TGCGCCAGCAGTGAGCCAGGGTACGAGCAGTACTTC
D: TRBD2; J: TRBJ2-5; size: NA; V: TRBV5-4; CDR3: CASSPGTDGRAQYF; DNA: TGTGCCAGCAGCCCAGGGACGGACGGGAGGGCCCAGTACTTC
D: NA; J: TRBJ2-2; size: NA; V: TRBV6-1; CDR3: CASSERRSSGTGELFF; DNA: TGTGCCAGCAGTGAAAGGCGCTCCTCGGGCACCGGGGAGCTGTTTTTT
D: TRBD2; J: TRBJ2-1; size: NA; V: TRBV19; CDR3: CASSRGLLAANNEQFF; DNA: TGTGCCAGTAGTAGGGGACTACTAGCGGCAAACAATGAGCAGTTCTTC
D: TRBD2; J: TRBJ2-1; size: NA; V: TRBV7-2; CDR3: CASSLAVRPSGSFSNEQFF; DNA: TGTGCCAGCAGCTTAGCAGTACGACCCAGCGGGAGCTTCTCCAATGAGCAGTTCTTC
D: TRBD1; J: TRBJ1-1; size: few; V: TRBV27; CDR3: CASIKGQQNTEAFF; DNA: TGTGCCAGTATAAAGGGACAGCAGAACACTGAAGCTTTCTTT
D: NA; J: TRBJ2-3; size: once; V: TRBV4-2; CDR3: CASSQEAHDTDTQYF; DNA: TGTGCCAGCAGCCAAGAGGCTCACGACACAGATACGCAGTATTTT
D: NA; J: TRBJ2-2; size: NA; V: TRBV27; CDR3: CASTRSQGGELFF; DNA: TGTGCCAGCACCAGGTCCCAAGGCGGGGAGCTGTTTTTT
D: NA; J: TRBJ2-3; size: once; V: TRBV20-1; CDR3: CSSARTDTQYF; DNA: TGCAGTAGCGCCCGCACAGATACGCAGTATTTT
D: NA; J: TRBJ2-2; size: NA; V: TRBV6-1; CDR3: CASSVNTNTGELFF; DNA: TGTGCCAGCAGTGTAAATACGAACACCGGGGAGCTGTTTTTT
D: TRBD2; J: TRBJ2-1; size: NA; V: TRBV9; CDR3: CASSVGRLAGAPTQEQFF; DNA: TGTGCCAGCAGCGTAGGCAGGTTAGCGGGAGCCCCCACGCAAGAGCAGTTCTTC
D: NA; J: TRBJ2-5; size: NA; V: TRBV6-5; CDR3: CASMGLAETQYF; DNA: TGTGCCAGCATGGGCCTAGCTGAGACCCAGTACTTC
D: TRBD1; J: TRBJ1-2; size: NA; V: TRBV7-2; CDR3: CASSSSGQVYGYTF; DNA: TGTGCCAGCAGCTCCTCGGGACAGGTCTATGGCTACACCTTC
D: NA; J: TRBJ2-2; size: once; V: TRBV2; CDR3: CASSEKRLSGNTGELFF; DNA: TGTGCCAGCAGTGAAAAAAGACTCAGCGGGAACACCGGGGAGCTGTTTTTT
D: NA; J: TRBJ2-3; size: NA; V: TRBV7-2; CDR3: CASSLMAGPGDTQYF; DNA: TGTGCCAGCAGCTTAATGGCTGGCCCGGGAGATACGCAGTATTTT
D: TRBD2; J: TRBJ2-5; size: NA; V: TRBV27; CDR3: CASSLSGKWETQYF; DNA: TGTGCCAGCAGTTTAAGCGGGAAATGGGAGACCCAGTACTTC